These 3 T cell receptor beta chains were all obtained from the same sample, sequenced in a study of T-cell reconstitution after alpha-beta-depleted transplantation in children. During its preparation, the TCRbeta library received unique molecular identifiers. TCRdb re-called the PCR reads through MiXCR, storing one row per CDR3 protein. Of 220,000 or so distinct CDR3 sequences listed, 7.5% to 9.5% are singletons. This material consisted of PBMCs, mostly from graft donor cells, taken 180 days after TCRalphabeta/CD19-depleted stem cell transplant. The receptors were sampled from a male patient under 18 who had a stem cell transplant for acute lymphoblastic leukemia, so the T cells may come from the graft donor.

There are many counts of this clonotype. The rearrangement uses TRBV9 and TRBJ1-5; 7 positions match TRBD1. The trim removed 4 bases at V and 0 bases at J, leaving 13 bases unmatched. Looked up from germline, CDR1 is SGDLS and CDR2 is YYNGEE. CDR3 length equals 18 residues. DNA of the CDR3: TGTGCCAGCAGCCGCCGGGACAGCCTCCTCTATAGCAATCAGCCCCAGCATTTT. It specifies CASSRRDSLLYSNQPQHF. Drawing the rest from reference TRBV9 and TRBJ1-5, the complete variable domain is DSGVTQTPKHLITATGQRVTLRCSPRSGDLSVYWYQQSLDQGLQFLIQYYNGEERAKGNILERFSAQQFPDLHSELNLSSLELGDSALYFCASSRRDSLLYSNQPQHFGDGTRLSIL.

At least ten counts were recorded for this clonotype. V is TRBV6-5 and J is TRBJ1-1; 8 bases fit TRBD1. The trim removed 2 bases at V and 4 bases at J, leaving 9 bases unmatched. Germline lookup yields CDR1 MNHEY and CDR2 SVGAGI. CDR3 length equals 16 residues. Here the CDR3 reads CASSYLAGGRSTEAFF. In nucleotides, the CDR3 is TGTGCCAGCAGTTACCTGGCAGGGGGCAGGAGCACTGAAGCTTTCTTT.

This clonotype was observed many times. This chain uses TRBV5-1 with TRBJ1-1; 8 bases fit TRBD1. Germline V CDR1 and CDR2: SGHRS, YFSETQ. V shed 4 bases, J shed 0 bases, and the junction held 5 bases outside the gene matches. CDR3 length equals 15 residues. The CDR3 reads CASSVQQGVNTEAFF. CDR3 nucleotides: TGCGCCAGCAGCGTGCAACAGGGGGTGAACACTGAAGCTTTCTTT.